This T cell receptor (beta chain) emerged from a study of blood T cells in healthy people across ages (dated by TCRdb to between 2014 and 2017). Context from the whole study: Template switching captured roughly one uniquely barcoded TCR beta cDNA molecule per two T cells in model experiments. To track age-related changes in TCR beta repertoire diversity, the study relied on deep sequencing normalized with unique cDNA molecular identifiers. The donors were divided into four age groups: young (average roughly 15 years), middle-aged (roughly 42), aged (approximately 62) and long-lived (roughly 82). To avoid experimental bias, donors of different ages were spread randomly across the sequencing lanes. The study analyzed two additional independent replicas of 1 million unique cDNA reads from the same blood draw for two donors, one aged 18 to 29 and one aged 80 or older.

The donors were roughly 39 Caucasian individuals from Russia, aged roughly 6 to 90 years, who were systemically healthy. Each donor gave 9 to 10 milliliters of peripheral blood, collected into EDTA-treated Vacutainer tubes. Ficoll-Paque density-gradient centrifugation was used to isolate PBMCs, with at least 7 million obtained per sample. Total RNA was extracted from PBMCs with Trizol reagent, with at least 5 micrograms obtained per sample. For every donor, flow cytometry on a PBMC aliquot measured the percentage of naive CD45RAhigh/CD27high T cells. To prepare the library, 5' RACE was applied. Instrument on record: Illumina HiSeq 2500. The second PCR ran for about 7 to 11 cycles and used a J-beta primer mix along with a sample-barcoded 5' primer. A template-switch 5' adaptor carrying 12 random nucleotides introduced a unique molecular identifier onto each TCR beta cDNA molecule. Each sample yielded at least 2.5 million CDR3-containing paired-end reads. First-strand cDNA synthesis was performed from all RNA using the Mint cDNA synthesis kit, with priming by a TRBC-specific oligonucleotide. All cDNA was treated with uracil-DNA glycosylase and then went through a first 18-cycle PCR with the universal primers M1SS and BC2_uni_R. Processing in the source paper ran as follows. For normalization, 1 million high-quality reads were randomly selected from each sample, with every read carrying a distinct molecular identifier. Reads with shared molecular identifiers were discarded instead of being binned into consensus sequences. CDR3 identification, clonotype clustering and error correction used MiTCR with a Q25 quality threshold and the strictest error-elimination algorithm. A nonparametric unseen species model using Euler transformation provided a lower-bound estimate of total TCR beta diversity. In TCRdb, the public reads were trimmed at Q25 with fastp and aligned with MiXCR, with productive beta chains retained. Identical CDR3 protein sequences are pooled into one entry, listed with their most common genes and DNA. TCRdb assigned the V and J calls; the authors' analysis was not used. The sample table holds 710,000 or so distinct CDR3 sequences, of which about 32% were seen once. The ten largest clones represent 15% of the sample.

Broader findings and caveats from the paper: As age increased, observed TCR beta diversity per million T cells dropped in a roughly linear way, and a significant reduction was already evident by age 40. Estimates of total diversity based on one million sequenced T cells were regarded as lower bounds and as underestimates. Compared with the aged group, the long-lived group had more naive CD4+ T cells, fewer expanded clones and increased TCR diversity, suggesting age selection. A strong correlation was found between observed TCR beta diversity and the percentage of naive T cells measured by flow cytometry. Because profiling used bulk unsorted PBMCs, naive and antigen-experienced compartments could not be compared conclusively. Because the CMV infection status of the donors was unknown, age-related changes in expanded clonotypes may potentially have been confounded.

This clonotype was counted a few times. Its antigen remains unidentified. Base qualities are missing; no much larger clone stands one base away. The CDR3 numbers 15 residues from cysteine through phenylalanine. The only DNA kept is the CDR3, 45 bases in frame from the first base. For CDR1 and CDR2, the germline V gene (reference sequence) lists DFQATT and SNEGSKA. Here V drops 6 bases and J drops 3 bases, and the junction holds 5 bases not matched to any gene. Source material: blood. The TCR comes from an elderly woman in good health. Donor details come from another sample of the same person, matched by shared clones. Here the chain combines TRBV20-1 and TRBJ2-2; a stretch of 12 junction bases matches TRBD1. The CDR3 region: CSARDRGLDTGELFF. The sequence in DNA is TGCAGTGCAAGGGACAGGGGGCTGGACACCGGGGAGCTGTTTTTT.